These T cell receptor beta chains were read from a single sample in a study of cytomegalovirus exposure and HLA in healthy donors. Measured with immunoSEQ multiplex PCR; TCRdb has only the in-frame clones, and not every one. The table lists 130,000 or so clones. The specimen sequenced was PBMCs. The receptors come from a woman between 40 and 55 years old in good health and CMV-seronegative. The CDR3 runs from the conserved cysteine through the conserved F or W. Fields, in order: D gene, J gene, V gene, CDR3 protein, CDR3 DNA. D genes are given only for firm matches.

>.|TRBJ1-2|TRBV20-1
CSALSGNGYTF
TGCAGTGCTCTATCAGGGAATGGCTACACCTTC
>.|TRBJ1-6|TRBV6-5
CASSPSGIVNSPLHF
TGTGCCAGCAGTCCCAGCGGCATCGTGAATTCACCCCTCCACTTT
>.|TRBJ2-3|TRBV4-2
CASSQDPGPDTQYF
TGTGCCAGCAGCCAAGATCCAGGGCCAGATACGCAGTATTTT
>.|TRBJ1-1|TRBV18
CATEGLFNTEAFF
TGTGCCACCGAGGGACTCTTTAACACTGAAGCTTTCTTT
>.|TRBJ1-5|TRBV7-9
CASSTEQGPQHF
TGTGCCAGCAGCACCGAACAGGGGCCCCAGCATTTT
>.|TRBJ2-1|TRBV27
CASSLLLGGTSYNEQFF
TGTGCCAGCAGCCTCCTCCTAGGGGGAACCTCCTACAATGAGCAGTTCTTC
>.|TRBJ1-2|TRBV2
CASSLNRELPYGYTF
TGTGCCAGCAGCTTGAACAGGGAACTCCCCTATGGCTACACCTTC
>.|TRBJ1-2|TRBV7-9
CASSPALGVEGYTF
TGTGCCAGCAGCCCCGCCTTGGGAGTCGAGGGCTACACCTTC
>TRBD1|TRBJ1-3|TRBV15
CATSIRTGGGGNTTYF
TGTGCCACCAGCATACGCACAGGGGGCGGCGGAAACACCACATATTTT
>.|TRBJ2-3|TRBV7-7
CASSAVSTDTQYF
TGTGCTAGCTCCGCGGTTAGCACAGATACGCAGTATTTT
>TRBD1|TRBJ2-7|TRBV7-2
CASRTGGSYEQYF
TGTGCCAGCCGGACAGGGGGGTCCTACGAGCAGTACTTC
>.|TRBJ2-3|TRBV29-1
CSVDKPSTDTQYF
TGCAGCGTTGATAAGCCCAGCACAGATACGCAGTATTTT
>TRBD2|TRBJ2-5|TRBV7-7
CASSLAASAGRGETQYF
TGTGCTAGCAGCTTAGCCGCCTCCGCGGGGAGGGGTGAGACCCAGTACTTC
>TRBD2|TRBJ2-5|TRBV11-3
CASSLIEGRARGGQETQYF
TGTGCCAGCAGCTTAATCGAGGGGAGGGCGCGTGGGGGGCAAGAGACCCAGTACTTC
>TRBD2|TRBJ2-3|TRBV5-1
CASSPGLAGGDTQYF
TGCGCCAGCAGCCCGGGTCTAGCGGGGGGTGATACGCAGTATTTT
>TRBD1|TRBJ1-1|TRBV6-5
CASSSTGVLNTEAFF
TGTGCCAGCAGTTCCACAGGGGTCCTCAACACTGAAGCTTTCTTT
>.|TRBJ1-2|TRBV5-1
CASTSGGEGRYGYTF
TGCGCCAGCACTTCCGGCGGGGAAGGGCGCTATGGCTACACCTTC
>TRBD2|TRBJ2-7|TRBV5-1
CASSFGGLAGREQYF
TGCGCCAGCAGCTTCGGGGGACTAGCGGGGAGGGAGCAGTACTTC
>.|TRBJ1-2|TRBV29-1
CSVGQGDNYGYTF
TGCAGCGTTGGCCAGGGTGACAACTATGGCTACACCTTC
>TRBD1|TRBJ1-2|TRBV5-4
CASSLSQGGGYTF
TGTGCCAGCAGCTTATCACAGGGGGGTGGCTACACCTTC
>.|TRBJ1-1|TRBV7-9
CASSFGSSGVEAFF
TGTGCCAGCAGCTTTGGCTCCTCGGGGGTTGAAGCTTTCTTT
>TRBD1|TRBJ1-1|TRBV19
CASSPPGGSEAFF
TGTGCCAGTAGTCCACCAGGGGGATCTGAAGCTTTCTTT
>TRBD2|TRBJ2-5|TRBV11-2
CASSAEGGETQYF
TGTGCCAGCAGCGCGGAGGGAGGGGAGACCCAGTACTTC
>.|TRBJ2-5|TRBV9
CASSVASQLETQYF
TGTGCCAGCAGCGTAGCCTCCCAACTGGAGACCCAGTACTTC
>TRBD1|TRBJ1-2|TRBV7-9
CASSPPTGGYGYTF
TGTGCCAGCAGCCCCCCAACAGGGGGGTATGGCTACACCTTC
>TRBD1|TRBJ1-1|TRBV7-9
CASSLTGETEAFF
TGTGCCAGCAGCTTGACAGGGGAAACTGAAGCTTTCTTT
>.|TRBJ1-5|TRBV27
CASSVRGNQPQHF
TGTGCCAGCAGTGTCAGGGGCAATCAGCCCCAGCATTTT
>TRBD1|TRBJ2-7|TRBV5-1
CASSLGGQGVGEQYF
TGCGCCAGCAGCTTGGGGGGACAGGGTGTCGGGGAGCAGTACTTC
>TRBD1|TRBJ2-2|TRBV4-3
CASSQRGQFTGELFF
TGCGCCAGCAGCCAGAGGGGACAGTTCACCGGGGAGCTGTTTTTT